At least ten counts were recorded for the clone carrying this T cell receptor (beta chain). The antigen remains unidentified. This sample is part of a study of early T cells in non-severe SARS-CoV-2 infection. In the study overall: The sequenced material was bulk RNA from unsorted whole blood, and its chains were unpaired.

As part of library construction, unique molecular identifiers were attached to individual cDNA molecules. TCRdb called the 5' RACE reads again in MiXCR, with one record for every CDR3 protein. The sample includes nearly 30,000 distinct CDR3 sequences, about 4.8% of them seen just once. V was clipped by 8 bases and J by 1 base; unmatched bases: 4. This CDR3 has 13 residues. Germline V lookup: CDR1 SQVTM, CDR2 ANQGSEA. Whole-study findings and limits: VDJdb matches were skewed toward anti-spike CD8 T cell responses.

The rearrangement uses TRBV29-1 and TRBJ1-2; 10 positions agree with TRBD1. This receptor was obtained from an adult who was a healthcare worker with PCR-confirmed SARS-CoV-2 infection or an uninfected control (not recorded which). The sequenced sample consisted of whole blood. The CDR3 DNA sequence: TGCAGCTCGGGGACAGGGGATAACTATGGCTACACCTTC. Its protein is CSSGTGDNYGYTF.